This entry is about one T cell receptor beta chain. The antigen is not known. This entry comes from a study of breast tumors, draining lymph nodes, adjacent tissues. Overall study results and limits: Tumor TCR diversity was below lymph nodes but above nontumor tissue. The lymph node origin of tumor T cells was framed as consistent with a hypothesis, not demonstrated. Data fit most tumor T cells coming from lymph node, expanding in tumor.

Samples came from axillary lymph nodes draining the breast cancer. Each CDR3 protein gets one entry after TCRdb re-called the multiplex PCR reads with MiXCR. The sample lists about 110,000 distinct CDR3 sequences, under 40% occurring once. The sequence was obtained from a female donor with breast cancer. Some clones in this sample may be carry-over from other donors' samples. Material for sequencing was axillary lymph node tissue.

The CDR3 spells CSASRSGVRKGSTEAFF. The DNA of the CDR3 is TGCAGTGCTAGCCGCTCGGGGGTGAGGAAGGGGAGCACTGAAGCTTTCTTT. V is TRBV20-1 and J is TRBJ1-1, with TRBD1 as a possible D gene (5 bases). Per the germline V gene, CDR1 is DFQATT and CDR2 is SNEGSKA (reference sequence). Trimming left V 3 bases short and J 4 bases short, with 24 bases between. CDR3 length equals 17 residues.